Listed below are T cell receptor beta chains from one sample, sequenced in a study of T-cell memory formation after mild COVID-19. TCRdb reprocessed the 5' RACE reads via MiXCR and lists one record per CDR3 protein. The table lists about 110,000 distinct CDR3 sequences, 9.5% to 15% of them singletons, with about 27% in the top ten. The material sequenced was PBMCs or a T cell subset sorted from them (not recorded which). The origin of the receptors is an adult woman who had mild COVID-19 (a few samples of this study predate the infection). Cell type and time point are not known. CDR3s include the opening cysteine and the closing phenylalanine or tryptophan. A D gene is named only where the DNA matches it firmly. Clone size is given as how often the clone was seen (once, few, many) or a class if it is expanded.

TGTGCCAGCAGCTTTGTGTCAAGCGATTACACTGAAGCTTTCTTT CASSFVSSDYTEAFF TRBJ1-1 - TRBV5-6 few
TGCGCCAGCAGCCAAGAGTGGGAACGCAATCAGCCCCAGCATTTT CASSQEWERNQPQHF TRBJ1-5 - TRBV4-1 few
TGCGCCAGCAGCCAAACAAACTCGAACACTGAAGCTTTCTTT CASSQTNSNTEAFF TRBJ1-1 - TRBV5-1 many
TGTGCCAGCAGCCAAGGACAGGGGTTCCATGAGCAGTTCTTC CASSQGQGFHEQFF TRBJ2-1 TRBD1 TRBV7-3 few
TGTGCCAGCAGGATACAGGGCACTGGGGGATACGAGCAGTACTTC CASRIQGTGGYEQYF TRBJ2-7 - TRBV5-6 many
TGTGCCAGCAGTTTTAATCTCGGGGAGCTGTTTTTT CASSFNLGELFF TRBJ2-2 - TRBV12-3/TRBV12-4 many
TGTGCCAGCAGCCAAAAGCTACAGGGGGACGCAGATACGCAGTATTTT CASSQKLQGDADTQYF TRBJ2-3 TRBD1 TRBV4-2 many
TGTGCCAGCAGACTCGAAGATAGCACGGGGGCTAAACCCTACGAGCAGTACTTC CASRLEDSTGAKPYEQYF TRBJ2-7 - TRBV7-9 few
TGTGCCAGCAGCCCCCTCGGGACACCTTATGGCTACACCTTC CASSPLGTPYGYTF TRBJ1-2 - TRBV13 many
TGTGCCAGCAGTAGTTTCCCGGGACTTAACACCGGGGAGCTGTTTTTT CASSSFPGLNTGELFF TRBJ2-2 - TRBV27 few